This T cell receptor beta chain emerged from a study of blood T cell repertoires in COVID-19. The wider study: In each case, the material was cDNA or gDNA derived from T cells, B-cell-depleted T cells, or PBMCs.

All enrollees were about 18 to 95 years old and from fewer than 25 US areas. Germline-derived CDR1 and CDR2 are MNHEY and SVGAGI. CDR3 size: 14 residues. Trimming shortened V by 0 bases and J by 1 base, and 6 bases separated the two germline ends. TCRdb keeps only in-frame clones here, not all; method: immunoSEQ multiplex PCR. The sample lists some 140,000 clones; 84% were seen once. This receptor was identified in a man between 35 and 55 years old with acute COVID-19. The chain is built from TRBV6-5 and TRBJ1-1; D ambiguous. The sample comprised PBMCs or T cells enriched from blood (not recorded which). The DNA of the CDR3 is TGTGCCAGCAGTTACTCGAGGGCGAACACTGAAGCTTTCTTT. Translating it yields CASSYSRANTEAFF.